The clone carrying this TCR beta chain was seen a few times. Antigen specificity is unknown. Germline CDR1 SQVTM, CDR2 ANQGSEA. Between the trimmed V and J ends, which lost 3 bases and 7 bases, there was a span of 10 bases. The CDR3 is 12 amino acids. Expressed TCRB transcripts were sequenced because the entire RNA isolate underwent reverse transcription. The table came from immunoSEQ multiplex PCR; TCRdb's copy has only in-frame clones and leaves some out. The repertoire includes fewer than 400,000 clones, about a tenth of them detected once, and more than 0.8% sits in the top ten. The sample belongs to a study of beta chain features in type 1 diabetes. Whole-study findings and limits: Moderate but significant shortening of TCRB CDR3s was recorded in all four CD4+ subsets from Type 1 diabetes patients.

The sequenced sample was central memory CD4+ T cells from blood. The J gene is TRBJ2-4, the V gene TRBV29-1; no clear D. This sequence was found in a man under 40 with type 1 diabetes. DNA of the CDR3: TGCAGCGTTGAGGGCACACAGAACATTCAGTACTTC. This sequence encodes CSVEGTQNIQYF.